This paragraph covers one T cell receptor beta chain sequence. This sample stems from a study of T cell responses to AZD1222 COVID-19 vaccine. The ends were cut back, 8 bases at V and 4 bases at J, with 18 bases in the middle. Germline V gene lookup returns CDR1 MDHEN and CDR2 SYDVKM. The CDR3 is made up of 15 amino acids. Here immunoSEQ multiplex PCR was the method, and the copy in TCRdb shows in-frame clones only, minus some. The sample includes just over 150,000 clones, 90% of them seen just once. The clonotype comes from an adult who received the AZD1222 COVID-19 vaccine. The gene calls are TRBV28 and TRBJ1-5; D is possibly TRBD1 (5 bases). Sequenced here: peripheral blood, sampled 28 days after the second AZD1222 dose. The CDR3 DNA is TGTGCCAGCGCCAGGACAATCGATACGAATCAGCCCCAGCATTTT. It is translated as CASARTIDTNQPQHF.